The T cell receptor (beta chain) described here comes from a study of blood T cells in healthy people across ages. Donors each provided roughly 10 milliliters of peripheral blood. Trimming cost V 4 bases and J 6 bases; bases outside gene matches: 9. Germline V gene data show CDR1 as SGHRS and CDR2 as YFSETQ. The CDR3 totals 15 residues. Points from the study as a whole: Shifts in expanded clonotypes may have been confounded by donor CMV status, which was unknown.

Next came a second PCR, run for about 7 to 11 cycles, which used a sample-barcoded 5' primer along with a J-beta primer mix. TCRdb recomputed calls from the 5' RACE reads with MiXCR, one row per CDR3 protein. The data show 550,000 to 800,000 distinct CDR3 sequences, approximately 21% seen once. This clonotype was observed many times. Antigen specificity is unknown. Sequencing was done on a sample of blood. This clonotype was sampled from a man between 65 and 85 years old in good health. The V gene is TRBV5-1, the J gene TRBJ2-2; 7 bases are shared with TRBD1. As DNA, the CDR3 is TGCGCCAGCAGCCGGGACAGTCGGGGCGCCGGGGAGCTGTTTTTT. This codes for CASSRDSRGAGELFF.